The 16 T cell receptor beta chains listed next were all sequenced from one sample in a study of Ad26.COV2.S vaccination and SARS-CoV-2 variants. Treatment defined: some 20 received Ad26.COV2.S at low or high dose, single or two shots; several received placebo; per-sample allocation not given. Sampling was done on day 63 after the first vaccine or placebo injection. TCRdb's copy holds only in-frame clones and misses some; the assay was immunoSEQ multiplex PCR. The sample comprises fewer than 500,000 clones, approximately 92% of which are singletons, and over 2.5% rests with the top ten. Sequenced material: peripheral blood, taken in a trial of Ad26.COV2.S vaccine versus placebo. The receptors were gathered from a person between 18 and 65 years old who received the Ad26.COV2.S COVID-19 vaccine or a placebo.

The chain links TRBV14 to TRBJ2-2; TRBD2 might be the D (5 bases). The CDR3 contains 18 residues. The V gene lost 0 bases and the J gene lost 6 bases, with 20 bases spanning the gap. Germline CDR1 is SGHDN and CDR2 is FVKESK. This CDR3 is CASSQDFGQFTSPGELFF. The CDR3 region has the DNA TGTGCCAGCAGCCAAGATTTTGGGCAGTTTACTAGTCCCGGGGAGCTGTTTTTT.

This rearrangement joins TRBV6-2 or TRBV6-3 to TRBJ2-1; D could derive from TRBD1 or TRBD2 (6 bases each). The CDR3 has 13 residues. V was trimmed by 6 bases and J by 8 bases, leaving 14 bases between them. CDR1 is MNHEY, CDR2 SVGEGT, per germline. For the CDR3, the DNA is TGTGCCAGCAGCCAAATTAGGGGGGATGAGCAGTTCTTC. Its translation: CASSQIRGDEQFF.

This chain links TRBV6-4 with TRBJ2-2; 9 nucleotides line up with TRBD2. CDR3 size: 16 residues. Germline lookup yields CDR1 MRHNA and CDR2 SNTAGT. The V gene end was trimmed by 4 bases and the J gene end by 6 bases; junction bases not matched to a gene: 9. CDR3 coding DNA: TGTGCCAGCAGTGCCTCTGTAGCGGGGGAGGCCGGGGAGCTGTTTTTT. Its protein product is CASSASVAGEAGELFF.

J is TRBJ2-1 and V is TRBV2; 14 bases match TRBD2. The CDR3 extends over 14 amino acids. Germline V CDR1 and CDR2: SNHLY, FYNNEI. The junction had 3 bases not matched to a gene; V was cut back by 8 bases and J by 6 bases. This chain's CDR3 is CASGTSGSPNEQFF. Here the CDR3 DNA reads TGTGCCAGCGGGACTAGCGGGAGCCCCAATGAGCAGTTCTTC.

This clone showed up just once. The genes are TRBV19 and TRBJ2-1, with 8 bases lining up with TRBD2. Germline V gene sequence: CDR1 LNHDA, CDR2 SQIVND (reference sequence). The length of the CDR3 is 15 residues. The V and J ends lost 3 bases and 5 bases, in that order; junction bases with no gene match: 6. CDR3 DNA sequence: TGTGCCAGTAGTATTGTCGGGGGGGTCCACAATGAGCAGTTCTTC. Residues: CASSIVGGVHNEQFF.

The chain couples TRBV7-2 to TRBJ2-1; TRBD2 matches 7 bases. This CDR3 region has 15 residues. Trimming at V came to 1 base and at J to 6 bases, leaving 6 bases not matched to a gene. Germline V gene sequence: CDR1 SGHTA, CDR2 FQGNSA. The CDR3 DNA sequence: TGTGCCAGCAGCTTAGTAGGACTAGTTGTCAATGAGCAGTTCTTC. This translates into CASSLVGLVVNEQFF.

The chain recombines TRBV2 with TRBJ2-1, with 13 bases lining up with TRBD2. The CDR3 loop spans 16 amino acids. V gave up 6 bases and J gave up 4 bases; unmatched junction bases: 6. The V gene's germline CDR1 is SNHLY and CDR2 FYNNEI. CDR3 DNA: TGTGCCAGCAGGAGGACTAGCGGGGGCGGTTACAATGAGCAGTTCTTC. Translating gives CASRRTSGGGYNEQFF.

V is TRBV7-2 and J is TRBJ1-2; D call uncertain. The CDR3 contains 13 residues. The V end was cut by 4 bases, the J end by 1 base, with 7 bases between. Germline CDR1 reads SGHTA; CDR2 reads FQGNSA. The CDR3 nucleotides are TGTGCCAGCAGCTATGATTTTAACTATGGCTACACCTTC. Translating gives CASSYDFNYGYTF.

J is TRBJ2-2 and V is TRBV3-1 (or the pseudogene TRBV3-2); 8 nucleotides agree with TRBD1. Germline CDR1 reads LGHDT; CDR2 reads YNNKEL (reference sequence). The CDR3 has 16 residues. V dropped 4 bases and J dropped 4; count of bases not matched to a gene: 8. DNA for the CDR3: TGTGCCAGCAGCCTCGCCCCGACAGGGGCCACCGGGGAGCTGTTTTTT. The encoded protein is CASSLAPTGATGELFF.

This clone was seen only once. The chain employs TRBV4-1 and TRBJ1-6; D ambiguous. Between the trimmed V and J ends, which lost 0 bases and 8 bases, there was a span of 14 bases. Germline V lookup: CDR1 MGHRA, CDR2 YSYEKL. CDR3 length equals 16 residues. The CDR3 region is CASSQDGLPVDSPLHF. For the CDR3, the DNA is TGCGCCAGCAGCCAAGATGGTTTACCGGTCGATTCACCCCTCCACTTT.

The chain has TRBV7-8 and TRBJ2-7, with D tentatively TRBD2 (7 bases). The germline CDR1 and CDR2 sequences are SGHVS and FQNEAQ. The CDR3 runs to 14 residues. V lost 1 base to trimming and J lost 6 bases, with 13 bases between them. The CDR3 nucleotides are TGTGCCAGCAGCTTAGGAGGGGGGGGTCTCGAGCAGTACTTC. It translates to CASSLGGGGLEQYF.

CDR3 region: CASSTRVGATATQYF. The CDR3 nucleotides are TGTGCCAGCAGCACAAGGGTAGGGGCAACAGCGACCCAGTACTTC. J is TRBJ2-5 and V is TRBV7-2, with D maybe TRBD1 (5 bases). Trimming shortened V by 5 bases and J by 7 bases, and 20 bases separated the two germline ends. Germline CDR1 reads SGHTA; CDR2 reads FQGNSA. This CDR3 region has 15 residues.

V usage is TRBV21-1 and J usage is TRBJ2-5; the D call TRBD2 from the table was never checked on the DNA. TRBV21-1 is recorded as a pseudogene. The CDR3 length is 18 residues. CDR3 bases: TGTGCCAGCAGCTCCTCCGGGACTAGCGGGAGGAACCAAGAGACCCAGTACTTC. Residues: CASSSSGTSGRNQETQYF.

This clone appeared a single time. The V gene is TRBV5-1, the J gene TRBJ1-1, with D maybe TRBD1 (5 bases). The CDR3 has 15 residues. The germline V and J ends were trimmed by 4 bases and 5 bases, with 18 bases remaining between them. The germline V gene encodes CDR1 SGHRS and CDR2 YFSETQ. CDR3 region: CASSGGRSIPTEAFF. In DNA, the CDR3 is TGCGCCAGCAGCGGGGGACGGTCCATTCCGACTGAAGCTTTCTTT. Filled out from reference TRBV5-1 and TRBJ1-1, the complete variable domain reads KAGVTQTPRYLIKTRGQQVTLSCSPISGHRSVSWYQQTPGQGLQFLFEYFSETQRNKGNFPGRFSGRQFSNSRSEMNVSTLELGDSALYLCASSGGRSIPTEAFFGQGTRLTVV.

The J gene is TRBJ2-2, the V gene TRBV5-1; 7 nucleotides match TRBD1. From germline, CDR1 is SGHRS and CDR2 YFSETQ. The trim removed 2 bases at V and 4 bases at J, leaving 11 bases unmatched. This CDR3 contains 17 residues. For the CDR3, the DNA is TGCGCCAGCAGCTTTCGTGACAGGGCCACGAGCACCGGGGAGCTGTTTTTT. Residues: CASSFRDRATSTGELFF.

V and J are TRBV6-6 and TRBJ1-3; D is unclear. This CDR3 comprises 15 residues. Germline CDR1 MNHNY, CDR2 SVGAGI (reference sequence). The V end was cut by 2 bases, the J end by 0 bases, with 8 bases between. The CDR3 DNA follows: TGTGCCAGCAGTTACGAACGCTACTCTGGAAACACCATATATTTT. Translated, it gives CASSYERYSGNTIYF.